The TCR beta chain described here comes from a study of T cell responses to AZD1222 COVID-19 vaccine. This clone is a singleton in its sample. The junction departs from germline at one end; a sequencing error may be responsible. From germline, CDR1 is SNHLY and CDR2 FYNNEI. This CDR3 contains 14 residues. Measured with immunoSEQ multiplex PCR; TCRdb has only the in-frame clones, and not every one. The data hold roughly 120,000 clones, with 85% to 90% observed a single time. This specimen was peripheral blood, taken 28 days after the second AZD1222 dose. The rearrangement links TRBV2 to TRBJ2-6; D perhaps matches TRBD2 (6 bases). The receptor comes from an adult who received the AZD1222 COVID-19 vaccine. The CDR3 DNA reads TGTGCCAGCATCCGGAGGGTTGGGGCCAACGTCCCGACTTTC. It is translated as CASIRRVGANVPTF.